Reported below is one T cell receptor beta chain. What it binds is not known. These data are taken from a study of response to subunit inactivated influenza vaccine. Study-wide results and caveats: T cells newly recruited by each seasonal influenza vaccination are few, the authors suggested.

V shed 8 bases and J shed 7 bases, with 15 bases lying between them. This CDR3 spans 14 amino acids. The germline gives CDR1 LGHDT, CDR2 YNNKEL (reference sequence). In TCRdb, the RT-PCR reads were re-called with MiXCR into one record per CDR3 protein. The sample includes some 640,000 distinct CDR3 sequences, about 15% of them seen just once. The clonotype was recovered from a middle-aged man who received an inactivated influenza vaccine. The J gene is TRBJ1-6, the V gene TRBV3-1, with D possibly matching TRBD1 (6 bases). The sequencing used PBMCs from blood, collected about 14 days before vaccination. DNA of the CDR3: TGTGCCAGCTGGGCGTCAGGGGACAATTCACCCCTCCACTTT. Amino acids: CASWASGDNSPLHF.